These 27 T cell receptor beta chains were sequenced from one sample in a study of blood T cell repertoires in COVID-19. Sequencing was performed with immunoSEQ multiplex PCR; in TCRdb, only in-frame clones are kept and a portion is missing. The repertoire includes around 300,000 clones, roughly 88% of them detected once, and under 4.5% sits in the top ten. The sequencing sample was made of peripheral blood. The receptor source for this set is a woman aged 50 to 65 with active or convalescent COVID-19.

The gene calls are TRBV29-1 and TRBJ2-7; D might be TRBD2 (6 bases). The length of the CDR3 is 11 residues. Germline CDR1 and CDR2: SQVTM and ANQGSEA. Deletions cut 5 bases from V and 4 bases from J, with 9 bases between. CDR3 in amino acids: CSVLGTYEQYF. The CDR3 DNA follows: TGCAGCGTTCTTGGGACTTACGAGCAGTACTTC.

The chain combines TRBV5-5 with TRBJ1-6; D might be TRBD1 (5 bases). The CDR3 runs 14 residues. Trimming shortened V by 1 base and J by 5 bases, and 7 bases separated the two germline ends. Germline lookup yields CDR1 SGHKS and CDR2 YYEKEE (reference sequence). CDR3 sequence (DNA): TGTGCCAGCAGCTTGCAGGGAAATAATTCACCCCTCCACTTT. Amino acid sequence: CASSLQGNNSPLHF. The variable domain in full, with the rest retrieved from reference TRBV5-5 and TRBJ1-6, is DAGVTQSPTHLIKTRGQQVTLRCSPISGHKSVSWYQQVLGQGPQFIFQYYEKEERGRGNFPDRFSARQFPNYSSELNVNALLLGDSALYLCASSLQGNNSPLHFGNGTRLTVT.

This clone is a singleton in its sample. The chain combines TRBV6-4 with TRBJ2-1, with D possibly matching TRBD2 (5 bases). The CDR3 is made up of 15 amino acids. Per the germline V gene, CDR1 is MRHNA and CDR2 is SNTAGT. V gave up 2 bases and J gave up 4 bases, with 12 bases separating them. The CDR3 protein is CASSDRDYIYNEQFF. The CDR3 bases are TGTGCCAGCAGTGACCGCGACTACATTTACAATGAGCAGTTCTTC.

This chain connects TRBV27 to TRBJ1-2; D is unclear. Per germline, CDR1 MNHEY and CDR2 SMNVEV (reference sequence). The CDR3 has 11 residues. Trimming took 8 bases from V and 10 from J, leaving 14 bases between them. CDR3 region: CASSAGMIYTF. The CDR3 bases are TGTGCCAGCTCTGCAGGCATGATCTACACCTTC.

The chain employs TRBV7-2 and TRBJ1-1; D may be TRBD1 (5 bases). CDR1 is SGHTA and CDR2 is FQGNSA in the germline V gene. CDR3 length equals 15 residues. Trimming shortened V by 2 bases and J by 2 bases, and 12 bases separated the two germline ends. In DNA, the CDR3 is TGTGCCAGCAGCTTACTAGGGGTGGGCAACACTGAAGCTTTCTTT. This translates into CASSLLGVGNTEAFF.

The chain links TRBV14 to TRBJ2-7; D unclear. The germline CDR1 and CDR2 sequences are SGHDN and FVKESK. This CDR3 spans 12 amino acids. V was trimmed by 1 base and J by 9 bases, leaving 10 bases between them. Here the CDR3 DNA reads TGTGCCAGCAGCCAAGGAGAGAACGGGCAGTACTTC. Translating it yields CASSQGENGQYF.

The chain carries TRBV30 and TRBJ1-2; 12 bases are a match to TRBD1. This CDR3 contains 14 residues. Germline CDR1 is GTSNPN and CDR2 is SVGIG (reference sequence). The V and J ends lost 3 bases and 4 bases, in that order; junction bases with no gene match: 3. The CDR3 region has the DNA TGTGCCTGGAGCCCGGGACAGGGGGCCTATGGCTACACCTTC. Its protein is CAWSPGQGAYGYTF.

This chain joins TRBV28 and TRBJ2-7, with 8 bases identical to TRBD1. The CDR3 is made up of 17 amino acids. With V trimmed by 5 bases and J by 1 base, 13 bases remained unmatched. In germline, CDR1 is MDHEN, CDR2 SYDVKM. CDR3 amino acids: CASSAALGTGPSYEQYF. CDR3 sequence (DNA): TGTGCCAGCAGTGCGGCTCTAGGGACAGGCCCTTCCTACGAGCAGTACTTC.

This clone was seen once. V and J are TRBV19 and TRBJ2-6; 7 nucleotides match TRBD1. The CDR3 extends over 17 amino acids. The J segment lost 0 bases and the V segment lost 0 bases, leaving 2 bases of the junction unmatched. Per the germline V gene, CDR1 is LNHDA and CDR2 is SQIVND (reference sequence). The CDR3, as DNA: TGTGCCAGTAGTATAGAGACAGGGACCTCTGGGGCCAACGTCCTGACTTTC. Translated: CASSIETGTSGANVLTF. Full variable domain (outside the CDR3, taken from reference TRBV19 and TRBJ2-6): DGGITQSPKYLFRKEGQNVTLSCEQNLNHDAMYWYRQDPGQGLRLIYYSQIVNDFQKGDIAEGYSVSREKKESFPLTVTSAQKNPTAFYLCASSIETGTSGANVLTFGAGSRLTVL.

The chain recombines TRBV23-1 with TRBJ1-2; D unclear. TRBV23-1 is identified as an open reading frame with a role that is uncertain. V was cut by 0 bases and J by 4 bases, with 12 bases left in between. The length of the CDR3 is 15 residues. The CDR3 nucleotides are TGCGCCAGCAGTCAATCGCATGGGCATCCCTATGGCTACACCTTC. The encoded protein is CASSQSHGHPYGYTF.

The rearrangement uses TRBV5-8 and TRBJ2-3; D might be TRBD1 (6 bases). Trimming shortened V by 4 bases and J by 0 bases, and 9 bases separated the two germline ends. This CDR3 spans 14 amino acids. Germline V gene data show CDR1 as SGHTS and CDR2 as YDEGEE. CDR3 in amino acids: CASSLGQSTDTQYF. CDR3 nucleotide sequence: TGTGCCAGCAGCCTCGGACAGAGCACAGATACGCAGTATTTT.

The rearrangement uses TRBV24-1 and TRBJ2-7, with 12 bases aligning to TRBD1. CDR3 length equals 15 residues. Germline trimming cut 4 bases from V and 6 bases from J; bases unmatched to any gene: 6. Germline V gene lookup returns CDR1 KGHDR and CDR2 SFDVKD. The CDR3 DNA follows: TGTGCCACCAGTGAGACCGGGACAGGGGGCTCCGAGCAGTACTTC. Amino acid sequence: CATSETGTGGSEQYF.

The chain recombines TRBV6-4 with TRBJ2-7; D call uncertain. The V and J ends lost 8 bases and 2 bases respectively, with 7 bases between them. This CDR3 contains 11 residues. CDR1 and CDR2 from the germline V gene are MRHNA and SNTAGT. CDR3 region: CASPVPYEQYF. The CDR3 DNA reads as TGTGCCAGCCCTGTCCCCTACGAGCAGTACTTC.

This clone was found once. CDR3 protein: CASSPEGIAETQYF. The CDR3 DNA is TGTGCCAGCAGCCCAGAAGGGATAGCGGAGACCCAGTACTTC. V usage is TRBV7-9 and J usage is TRBJ2-5; D is perhaps TRBD2 (5 bases). V lost 5 bases, J lost 5 bases, and 15 bases lay in between. The CDR3 extends over 14 amino acids. Germline V lookup: CDR1 SEHNR, CDR2 FQNEAQ (reference sequence).

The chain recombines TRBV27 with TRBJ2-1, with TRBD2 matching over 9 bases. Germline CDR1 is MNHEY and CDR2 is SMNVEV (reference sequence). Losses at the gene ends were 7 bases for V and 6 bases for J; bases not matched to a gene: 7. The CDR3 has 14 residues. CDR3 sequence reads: CASTPGLATNEQFF. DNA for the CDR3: TGTGCCAGCACCCCGGGACTAGCTACCAATGAGCAGTTCTTC.

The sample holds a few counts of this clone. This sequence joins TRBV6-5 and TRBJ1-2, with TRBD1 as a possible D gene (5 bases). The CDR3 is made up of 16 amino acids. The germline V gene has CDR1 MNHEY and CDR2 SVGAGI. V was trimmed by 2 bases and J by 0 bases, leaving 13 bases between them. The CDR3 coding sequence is TGTGCCAGCAGTTACGGTCGGGGGAACACTAACTATGGCTACACCTTC. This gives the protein CASSYGRGNTNYGYTF.

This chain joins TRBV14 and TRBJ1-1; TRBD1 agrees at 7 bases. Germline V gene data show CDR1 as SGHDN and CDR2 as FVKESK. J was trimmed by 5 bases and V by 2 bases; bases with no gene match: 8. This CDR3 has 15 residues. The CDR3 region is CASSQIQGRITEAFF. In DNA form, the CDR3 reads TGTGCCAGCAGCCAAATACAGGGGCGGATTACTGAAGCTTTCTTT.

CDR3 in amino acids: CASSNRVSTDTQYF. The CDR3 bases are TGTGCCAGTAGTAACCGGGTCTCCACAGATACGCAGTATTTT. The chain employs TRBV19 and TRBJ2-3, with no clear D. V shed 4 bases and J shed 2 bases, with 10 bases lying between them. The germline V gene has CDR1 LNHDA and CDR2 SQIVND (reference sequence). The CDR3 totals 14 residues.

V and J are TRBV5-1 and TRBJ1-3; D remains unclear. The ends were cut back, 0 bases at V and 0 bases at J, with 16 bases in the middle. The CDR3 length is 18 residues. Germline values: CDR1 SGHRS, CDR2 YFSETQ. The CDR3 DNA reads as TGCGCCAGCAGCTTGGCTAATTTTGGAGGGAACTCTGGAAACACCATATATTTT. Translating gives CASSLANFGGNSGNTIYF.

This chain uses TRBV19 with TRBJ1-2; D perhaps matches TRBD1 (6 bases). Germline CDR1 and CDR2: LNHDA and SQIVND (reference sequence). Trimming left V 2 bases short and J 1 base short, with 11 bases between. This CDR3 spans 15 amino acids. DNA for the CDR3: TGTGCCAGTAGTATATGGGACACGATTAACTATGGCTACACCTTC. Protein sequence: CASSIWDTINYGYTF.

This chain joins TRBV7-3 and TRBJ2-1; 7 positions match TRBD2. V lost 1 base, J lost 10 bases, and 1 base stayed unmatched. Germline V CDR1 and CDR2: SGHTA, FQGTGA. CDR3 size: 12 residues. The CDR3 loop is CASSLRRGEQFF. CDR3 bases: TGTGCCAGCAGCTTAAGGCGGGGGGAGCAGTTCTTC.

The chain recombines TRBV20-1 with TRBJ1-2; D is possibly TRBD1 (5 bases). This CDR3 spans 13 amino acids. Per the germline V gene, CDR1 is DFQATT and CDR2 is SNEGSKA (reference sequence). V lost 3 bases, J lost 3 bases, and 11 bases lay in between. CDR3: CSASGGGDYGYTF. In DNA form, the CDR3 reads TGCAGTGCTAGTGGTGGGGGGGACTATGGCTACACCTTC.

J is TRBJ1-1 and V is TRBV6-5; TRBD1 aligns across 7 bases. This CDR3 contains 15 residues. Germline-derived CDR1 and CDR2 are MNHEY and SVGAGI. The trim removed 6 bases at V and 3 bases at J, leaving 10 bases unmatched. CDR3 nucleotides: TGTGCCAGCAGCCCCGGGACAGCGATTTACACTGAAGCTTTCTTT. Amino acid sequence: CASSPGTAIYTEAFF.

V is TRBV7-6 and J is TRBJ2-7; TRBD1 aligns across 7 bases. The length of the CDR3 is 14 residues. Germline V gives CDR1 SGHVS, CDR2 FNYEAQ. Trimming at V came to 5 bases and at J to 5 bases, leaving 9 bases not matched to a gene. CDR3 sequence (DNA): TGTGCCAGCAGCGCAAGTACAGGGGACCACGAGCAGTACTTC. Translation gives CASSASTGDHEQYF.

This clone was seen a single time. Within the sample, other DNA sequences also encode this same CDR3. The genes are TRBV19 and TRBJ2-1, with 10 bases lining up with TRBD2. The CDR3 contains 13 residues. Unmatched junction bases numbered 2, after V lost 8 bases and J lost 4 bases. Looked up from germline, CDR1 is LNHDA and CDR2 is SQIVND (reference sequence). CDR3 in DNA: TGTGCCAGTCGACTAGCGGGTTACAATGAGCAGTTCTTC. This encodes CASRLAGYNEQFF. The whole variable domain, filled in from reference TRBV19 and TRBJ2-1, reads DGGITQSPKYLFRKEGQNVTLSCEQNLNHDAMYWYRQDPGQGLRLIYYSQIVNDFQKGDIAEGYSVSREKKESFPLTVTSAQKNPTAFYLCASRLAGYNEQFFGPGTRLTVL.

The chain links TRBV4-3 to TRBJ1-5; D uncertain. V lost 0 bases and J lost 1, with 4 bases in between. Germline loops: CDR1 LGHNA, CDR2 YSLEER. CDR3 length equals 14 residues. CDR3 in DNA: TGCGCCAGCAGCCAAGATAGAAGCAATCAGCCCCAGCATTTT. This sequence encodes CASSQDRSNQPQHF.

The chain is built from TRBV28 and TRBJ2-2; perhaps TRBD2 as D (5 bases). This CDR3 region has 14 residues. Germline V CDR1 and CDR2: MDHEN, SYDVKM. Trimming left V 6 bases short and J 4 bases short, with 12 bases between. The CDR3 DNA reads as TGTGCCAGCAGCCGCGGAGGAAGCACCGGGGAGCTGTTTTTT. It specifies CASSRGGSTGELFF.